Below are 6 T cell receptor beta chains sequenced from a single sample in a study of cytomegalovirus exposure and HLA in healthy donors. Primers included in the PCR were 60 Vbeta and 13 Jbeta primers. Libraries were prepared by immunoSEQ multiplex PCR; TCRdb keeps only in-frame clonotypes and omits some of them. The data contain approximately 130,000 clones, roughly three quarters of them seen just once; the ten biggest clones take up roughly 3.1%. Sequenced material: PBMCs. All receptors come from a man between 25 and 39 years old in good health and CMV-seronegative.

The genes are TRBV30 and TRBJ1-1, with TRBD1 matching 8 bases. This CDR3 is 13 amino acids long. The V gene's germline CDR1 is GTSNPN and CDR2 SVGIG (reference sequence). The J segment lost 5 bases and the V segment lost 0 bases, leaving 2 bases of the junction unmatched. The CDR3 protein is CAWSVTGGTEAFF. The CDR3 DNA follows: TGTGCCTGGAGTGTAACAGGGGGAACTGAAGCTTTCTTT. The full variable domain, rest sourced from reference TRBV30 and TRBJ1-1, is SQTIHQWPATLVQPVGSPLSLECTVEGTSNPNLYWYRQAAGRGLQLLFYSVGIGQISSEVPQNLSASRPQDRQFILSSKKLLLSDSGFYLCAWSVTGGTEAFFGQGTRLTVV.

Remarks on this clone: The same CDR3 arises from other DNA sequences in this sample as well. The chain has TRBV18 and TRBJ1-1; D not certain. Germline CDR1 and CDR2: KGHSH and LQKENI. The CDR3 has 14 amino acids. With 3 bases removed from V and 2 bases from J, the gap between germline ends came to 10 bases. The CDR3 here is CASSPSGLNTEAFF. DNA for the CDR3: TGTGCCAGCTCACCCTCGGGGTTAAACACTGAAGCTTTCTTT.

The genes are TRBV18 and TRBJ1-1, with D maybe TRBD1 (6 bases). The length of the CDR3 is 14 residues. V was pared by 5 bases and J by 5 bases, with 15 bases between. Looked up from germline, CDR1 is KGHSH and CDR2 is LQKENI. The CDR3 nucleotides read TGTGCCAGCTCAAGCGGACAGAAAAGGACTGAAGCTTTCTTT. Translated, it gives CASSSGQKRTEAFF.

The V and J genes are TRBV7-2 and TRBJ1-5; D possibly corresponds to TRBD1 (5 bases). CDR1 is SGHTA and CDR2 is FQGNSA in the germline V gene. The V end lost 1 base, the J end lost 2 bases, and 6 bases lay between the germline ends. The length of the CDR3 is 14 residues. The chain's CDR3 is CASSLEGGNQPQHF. For the CDR3, the DNA is TGTGCCAGCAGCTTAGAAGGGGGCAATCAGCCCCAGCATTTT.

The rearrangement joins TRBV27 to TRBJ2-7, with TRBD2 identical over 9 bases. The ends lost 3 bases at V and 1 base at J; junction bases unmatched: 10. There are 17 residues in the CDR3. CDR1 MNHEY and CDR2 SMNVEV come from the germline V gene (reference sequence). This CDR3 is CASSFISHTSGSYEQYF. The CDR3 DNA sequence: TGTGCCAGCAGTTTCATTTCACATACTAGCGGGTCCTACGAGCAGTACTTC.

This chain links TRBV7-8 with TRBJ2-1; 11 nucleotides align to TRBD2. Per germline, CDR1 SGHVS and CDR2 FQNEAQ. V lost 5 bases and J lost 7; bases outside the gene matches: 7. CDR3 length: 15 residues. CDR3 nucleotides: TGTGCCAGCAGCGATAGCGGGAGGGCCTGGAATGAGCAGTTCTTC. Protein sequence: CASSDSGRAWNEQFF.